The sequence of this T cell receptor (beta chain) was determined in a study of blood T cell repertoires in COVID-19. Across the whole study: Sources were T cells, B-cell-depleted T cells, or PBMCs; the material itself was cDNA or gDNA.

Assay used: immunoSEQ multiplex PCR; TCRdb lists only in-frame clones, some missing. Of 150,000 to 200,000 clones detected, roughly 80% appear once; the ten largest clones hold around 12%. The TCR comes from a woman of 80 years or more with COVID-19, enrolled during active disease. The sequencing input was peripheral blood.

CDR3 in amino acids: CASSLAATGAETQYF. The CDR3 DNA is TGCGCCAGCAGCTTGGCCGCGACAGGGGCAGAGACCCAGTACTTC. The chain has TRBV5-1 and TRBJ2-5, with 8 bases fitting TRBD1. There are 15 residues in the CDR3. CDR1 SGHRS and CDR2 YFSETQ come from the germline V gene. Germline trimming cut 0 bases from V and 4 bases from J; bases unmatched to any gene: 5.